Shown below are 32 T cell receptor beta chains from a single sample sequenced in a study of T cell clonotyping in hematopoietic cell transplantation. Clones were read by immunoSEQ multiplex PCR, and TCRdb kept only the in-frame ones, dropping some. The sample holds tens of thousands of clones; under 95% are singletons and the top ten take approximately 2%. Time point described: recipient sample about 28 days before transplant, after cytoreduction. Sequenced material: peripheral blood mononuclear cells, taken before stem cell transplant. Every receptor here comes from a middle-aged man with acute myeloid leukemia. Some clones in this sample may be carry-over from other donors' samples.

This clone was counted once. The chain uses TRBV30 and TRBJ2-7; 9 positions agree with TRBD1. The V gene end was trimmed by 2 bases and the J gene end by 9 bases; junction bases not matched to a gene: 2. Germline values: CDR1 GTSNPN, CDR2 SVGIG (reference sequence). CDR3 length equals 11 residues. The CDR3 nucleotides read TGTGCCTGGAGTATGGGACAGGGGCAGTACTTC. Amino acid sequence: CAWSMGQGQYF. The full variable domain, rest sourced from reference TRBV30 and TRBJ2-7, is SQTIHQWPATLVQPVGSPLSLECTVEGTSNPNLYWYRQAAGRGLQLLFYSVGIGQISSEVPQNLSASRPQDRQFILSSKKLLLSDSGFYLCAWSMGQGQYFGPGTRLTVT.

The chain couples TRBV5-1 to TRBJ1-1; 10 bases are shared with TRBD1. The CDR3 covers 14 residues. Germline V CDR1 and CDR2: SGHRS, YFSETQ. The ends lost 7 bases at V and 4 bases at J; junction bases unmatched: 7. The DNA for the CDR3 is TGCGCCAGCCATCCGGGACAGGGGCGCACTGAAGCTTTCTTT. This codes for CASHPGQGRTEAFF.

The V call is TRBV7-8, the J call TRBJ2-7, with 9 bases matching TRBD1. The ends lost 5 bases at V and 6 bases at J; junction bases unmatched: 14. The CDR3 covers 16 residues. Germline V CDR1 and CDR2: SGHVS, FQNEAQ. CDR3 sequence: CASSQPQGALAPEQYF. The CDR3 DNA reads TGTGCCAGCAGCCAACCACAGGGGGCTCTCGCTCCCGAGCAGTACTTC. Supplemented by reference TRBV7-8 and TRBJ2-7, the full variable domain reads GAGVSQSPRYKVAKRGQDVALRCDPISGHVSLFWYQQALGQGPEFLTYFQNEAQLDKSGLPSDRFFAERPEGSVSTLKIQRTQQEDSAVYLCASSQPQGALAPEQYFGPGTRLTVT.

This chain uses TRBV29-1 with TRBJ1-2; tentative D call: TRBD1 (6 bases). The V gene lost 0 bases and the J gene lost 6 bases, with 11 bases spanning the gap. This CDR3 contains 13 residues. Germline V gives CDR1 SQVTM, CDR2 ANQGSEA. For the CDR3, the DNA is TGCAGCGTTGAAGAGGGCAGGGGAAATGGCTACACCTTC. It translates to CSVEEGRGNGYTF.

J is TRBJ2-5 and V is TRBV7-3, with 10 bases matching TRBD1. The CDR3 is made up of 18 amino acids. J was trimmed by 0 bases and V by 1 base; bases with no gene match: 8. Germline values: CDR1 SGHTA, CDR2 FQGTGA. CDR3 loop: CASSLRGPGQGYQETQYF. The CDR3 bases are TGTGCCAGCAGCTTAAGGGGCCCGGGACAGGGGTACCAAGAGACCCAGTACTTC.

V is TRBV2 and J is TRBJ2-7; D unclear. Germline assignment: CDR1 SNHLY and CDR2 FYNNEI. V lost 6 bases and J 4 bases, leaving 13 bases between the germline ends. The CDR3 length is 13 residues. The CDR3 DNA is TGTGCCAGCAGGTTAAAGGAACGGTACGAGCAGTACTTC. As protein: CASRLKERYEQYF. Variable domain in full (rest from reference TRBV2 and TRBJ2-7): EPEVTQTPSHQVTQMGQEVILRCVPISNHLYFYWYRQILGQKVEFLVSFYNNEISEKSEIFDDQFSVERPDGSNFTLKIRSTKLEDSAMYFCASRLKERYEQYFGPGTRLTVT.

The rearrangement uses TRBV11-2 and TRBJ1-4; D not resolved. The V end lost 5 bases, the J end lost 1 base, and 17 bases lay between the germline ends. This CDR3 spans 17 amino acids. Germline V gene sequence: CDR1 SGHAT, CDR2 FQNNGV. The CDR3 region is CASSPKGLSLTNEKLFF. CDR3 sequence (DNA): TGTGCCAGCAGCCCCAAAGGACTGAGCTTAACTAATGAAAAACTGTTTTTT.

V usage is TRBV6-5 and J usage is TRBJ1-2, with a possible D match to TRBD1 (5 bases). Germline-derived CDR1 and CDR2 are MNHEY and SVGAGI. Trimming removed 6 bases at V and 7 bases at J, with 15 bases between. The CDR3 runs to 13 residues. This CDR3 reads CASRGVGEGGYTF. The CDR3 DNA sequence: TGTGCCAGCAGGGGAGTGGGGGAGGGTGGCTACACCTTC.

The CDR3 region is CASRHGLAGGTYEQYF. In DNA, the CDR3 is TGCGCCAGCAGGCATGGTTTAGCGGGAGGGACCTACGAGCAGTACTTC. V usage is TRBV10-2 and J usage is TRBJ2-7, with 11 bases that match TRBD2. After removal of 6 bases from V and 2 bases from J, the junction contained 9 bases not matched to a gene. Germline V gene data show CDR1 as WSHSY and CDR2 as SAAADI. This CDR3 comprises 16 residues.

V gene TRBV9 combines with J gene TRBJ2-7, with D maybe TRBD1 (6 bases). CDR1 and CDR2 (germline): SGDLS, YYNGEE. The CDR3 extends over 15 amino acids. V was shortened by 3 bases and J by 4 bases, with 17 bases between the two germline ends. The CDR3 bases are TGTGCCAGCAGCGAACGATCCGGGACACATTACGAGCAGTACTTC. Its translation is CASSERSGTHYEQYF.

V is TRBV9 and J is TRBJ1-4; D gene unclear. Per the germline V gene, CDR1 is SGDLS and CDR2 is YYNGEE. The CDR3 extends over 14 amino acids. Trimming left V 0 bases short and J 8 bases short, with 11 bases between. The CDR3 spells CASSVAHSGEKLFF. The CDR3 nucleotides are TGTGCCAGCAGCGTAGCTCACTCTGGGGAAAAACTGTTTTTT.

Written as DNA, the CDR3 is TGTGCCAGCAGGGGGAGGGCGCAAATGGTGGCTTTCTTT. It encodes CASRGRAQMVAFF. The chain links TRBV2 to TRBJ1-1; D is unresolved. The V and J ends lost 6 bases and 11 bases respectively, with 19 bases between them. Germline loops: CDR1 SNHLY, CDR2 FYNNEI. The CDR3 is 13 residues long.

J is TRBJ2-7 and V is TRBV19; D possibly matches TRBD1 or TRBD2 (5 bases each). Deletions cut 6 bases from V and 7 bases from J, with 19 bases between. The CDR3 is made up of 14 amino acids. CDR1 is LNHDA, CDR2 SQIVND, per germline (reference sequence). This CDR3 is CASRPVGPLGEQYF. CDR3 coding DNA: TGTGCCAGTAGGCCGGTGGGACCCCTAGGTGAGCAGTACTTC.

This rearrangement joins TRBV29-1 to TRBJ1-1, with unresolved D. The CDR3 has 15 amino acids. The V gene's germline CDR1 is SQVTM and CDR2 ANQGSEA. The V end was cut by 5 bases, the J end by 0 bases, with 16 bases between. CDR3 sequence (DNA): TGCAGCGTTTTGAGTACAGATAACATGAACACTGAAGCTTTCTTT. Residues: CSVLSTDNMNTEAFF.

The rearrangement links TRBV5-1 to TRBJ2-3, with D possibly TRBD2 on 5 matching bases. V dropped 0 bases and J dropped 0 bases, with 8 bases sitting between them. The germline V gene encodes CDR1 SGHRS and CDR2 YFSETQ. The CDR3 is 15 amino acids. CDR3 region: CASSLGLPSTDTQYF. CDR3 nucleotides: TGCGCCAGCAGCTTGGGACTACCGAGCACAGATACGCAGTATTTT.

A single count supports this clone. This sequence joins TRBV5-1 and TRBJ1-2; D ambiguous. This CDR3 spans 13 amino acids. V was pared by 0 bases and J by 2 bases, with 5 bases between. CDR1 is SGHRS, CDR2 YFSETQ, per germline. The CDR3 region is CASSLGQNYGYTF. CDR3 nucleotide sequence: TGCGCCAGCAGCTTGGGGCAGAACTATGGCTACACCTTC.

The J gene is TRBJ1-1, the V gene TRBV2; 10 bases match TRBD1. Germline CDR1 and CDR2: SNHLY and FYNNEI. The CDR3 totals 13 residues. J was trimmed by 4 bases and V by 8 bases; bases with no gene match: 4. CDR3 in amino acids: CASRRDRGTEAFF. The CDR3 nucleotides read TGTGCCAGCCGCCGGGACAGGGGCACTGAAGCTTTCTTT.

The chain has TRBV5-4 and TRBJ2-7; TRBD2 is a possible D gene (6 bases). The ends were cut back, 2 bases at V and 5 bases at J, with 20 bases in the middle. The CDR3 contains 16 residues. The germline gives CDR1 SGHNT, CDR2 YYREEE (reference sequence). DNA of the CDR3: TGTGCCAGCAGCTTCGGTGCGGGGAGTTATAGCAACGAGCAGTACTTC. Its translation is CASSFGAGSYSNEQYF.

This chain joins TRBV2 and TRBJ1-2, with D maybe TRBD1 (5 bases). The germline gives CDR1 SNHLY, CDR2 FYNNEI. The CDR3 sequence is 15 residues long. The germline V and J ends were trimmed by 7 bases and 4 bases, with 19 bases remaining between them. The CDR3 protein is CASTARAGSGYGYTF. The CDR3 region has the DNA TGTGCCAGCACTGCTAGAGCAGGGAGCGGCTATGGCTACACCTTC.

The rearrangement joins TRBV9 to TRBJ1-2; D gene ambiguous. The CDR3 contains 13 residues. Trimming removed 4 bases at V and 5 bases at J, with 12 bases between. Per germline, CDR1 SGDLS and CDR2 YYNGEE. In DNA form, the CDR3 reads TGTGCCAGCAGCCCGGACGGTTATTATGGCTACACCTTC. This codes for CASSPDGYYGYTF.

This sequence joins TRBV9 and TRBJ2-3; D is uncertain. Germline V lookup: CDR1 SGDLS, CDR2 YYNGEE. The CDR3 totals 13 residues. The ends were cut back, 0 bases at V and 4 bases at J, with 6 bases in the middle. The CDR3 DNA reads as TGTGCCAGCAGCGTAGATCGAGCAGATACGCAGTATTTT. Amino acids: CASSVDRADTQYF. The complete variable domain, with remaining parts taken from reference TRBV9 and TRBJ2-3, reads DSGVTQTPKHLITATGQRVTLRCSPRSGDLSVYWYQQSLDQGLQFLIQYYNGEERAKGNILERFSAQQFPDLHSELNLSSLELGDSALYFCASSVDRADTQYFGPGTRLTVL.

The V gene is TRBV2, the J gene TRBJ2-1, with TRBD2 matching over 9 bases. The J segment lost 1 base and the V segment lost 4 bases, leaving 11 bases of the junction unmatched. Germline V lookup: CDR1 SNHLY, CDR2 FYNNEI. There are 18 residues in the CDR3. CDR3 region: CASSALASGEESYNEQFF. CDR3 coding DNA: TGTGCCAGCAGTGCCTTGGCTAGCGGGGAGGAGTCCTACAATGAGCAGTTCTTC.

This chain joins TRBV7-9 and TRBJ1-2; D ambiguous. V gave up 5 bases and J gave up 2 bases, with 15 bases separating them. The CDR3 runs to 15 residues. Germline CDR1 is SEHNR and CDR2 is FQNEAQ (reference sequence). The CDR3 sequence: CASSPLGLWNYGYTF. DNA of the CDR3: TGTGCCAGCAGCCCCCTAGGGCTATGGAACTATGGCTACACCTTC.

The V call is TRBV28, the J call TRBJ1-2; a possible D gene is TRBD1 (6 bases). CDR3 length: 15 residues. The germline V gene encodes CDR1 MDHEN and CDR2 SYDVKM. V was cut by 5 bases and J by 1 base, with 14 bases left in between. DNA for the CDR3: TGTGCCAGCAGTCTCACAGGGACCTTTAACTATGGCTACACCTTC. This codes for CASSLTGTFNYGYTF.

The chain carries TRBV5-6 and TRBJ1-3; tentative D call: TRBD1 (5 bases). CDR3 length equals 15 residues. Germline V gives CDR1 SGHDT, CDR2 YYEEEE. With 3 bases removed from V and 4 bases from J, the gap between germline ends came to 14 bases. For the CDR3, the DNA is TGTGCCAGCAGCTCGGTGGGGGGATCCGGAAACACCATATATTTT. The encoded protein is CASSSVGGSGNTIYF.

The V call is TRBV5-4, the J call TRBJ2-5; 8 bases match TRBD2. Germline V gene data show CDR1 as SGHNT and CDR2 as YYREEE (reference sequence). V lost 4 bases and J lost 4; bases outside the gene matches: 9. The CDR3 extends over 15 amino acids. The DNA for the CDR3 is TGTGCCAGCAGCAGAATAGCGGGGCCAGTAGAGACCCAGTACTTC. Translating gives CASSRIAGPVETQYF.

This rearrangement joins TRBV29-1 to TRBJ2-2; 13 positions match TRBD2. Germline CDR1 and CDR2: SQVTM and ANQGSEA. V lost 7 bases to trimming and J lost 6 bases; unmatched junction nucleotides: 17. This CDR3 is built from 18 residues. The CDR3 region is CSAGATSGGAGVAGELFF. The CDR3 DNA reads as TGCAGCGCGGGGGCCACTAGCGGGGGGGCAGGGGTCGCCGGGGAGCTGTTTTTT.

CDR3 residues: CASSSVPGQGNQPQHF. CDR3 sequence (DNA): TGTGCCAGCAGCTCCGTCCCGGGACAGGGGAATCAGCCCCAGCATTTT. This chain links TRBV5-5 with TRBJ1-5; TRBD1 agrees at 10 bases. The length of the CDR3 is 16 residues. Germline V CDR1 and CDR2: SGHKS, YYEKEE (reference sequence). Trimming removed 3 bases from V and 4 bases from J; junction bases left unmatched: 7.

This sequence joins TRBV30 and TRBJ1-4, with 8 bases matching TRBD1. CDR1 and CDR2 (germline): GTSNPN, SVGIG (reference sequence). Losses at the gene ends were 3 bases for V and 5 bases for J; bases not matched to a gene: 8. CDR3 size: 15 residues. The CDR3 DNA reads TGTGCCTGGAGCCGACGGACAGGGAGGAATGAAAAACTGTTTTTT. It yields the protein CAWSRRTGRNEKLFF.

This sequence joins TRBV7-2 and TRBJ1-2; no clear D gene. Trimming took off 2 bases at V and 3 bases at J, with 10 bases between the two ends. The CDR3 runs 14 residues. In germline, CDR1 is SGHTA, CDR2 FQGNSA. CDR3 coding DNA: TGTGCCAGCAGCTTATCTCCAAGGCACTATGGCTACACCTTC. Amino acid sequence: CASSLSPRHYGYTF.

DNA for the CDR3: TGTGCCAGCAGCCCGTCTGTCACCTACGAGCAGTACTTC. Amino acid sequence: CASSPSVTYEQYF. V and J are TRBV9 and TRBJ2-7, with D hard to call. With 4 bases removed from V and 2 bases from J, the gap between germline ends came to 10 bases. The CDR3 loop spans 13 amino acids. Germline lookup yields CDR1 SGDLS and CDR2 YYNGEE.

This rearrangement joins TRBV29-1 to TRBJ2-5, with 8 bases that match TRBD1. In germline, CDR1 is SQVTM, CDR2 ANQGSEA. V dropped 8 bases and J dropped 2; count of bases not matched to a gene: 10. This CDR3 is built from 14 residues. The CDR3 sequence: CSILDREDQETQYF. In DNA form, the CDR3 reads TGCAGCATACTGGACAGGGAGGATCAAGAGACCCAGTACTTC.